Sequencing of this T cell receptor (beta chain) was carried out in a study of shared clonotypes between healthy human individuals. With 7 bases clipped from V and 5 bases from J, the junction kept 7 bases outside the gene matches. The CDR3 is made up of 13 amino acids. The V gene's germline CDR1 is SGHRS and CDR2 YFSETQ. The table lists this clone with many counts. Using immunoSEQ multiplex PCR, the repertoire was profiled, and TCRdb retains in-frame clones only, with some absent. This table holds hundreds of thousands of clones, 75% to 85% found once. The V and J genes are TRBV5-1 and TRBJ2-5, with 8 bases lining up with TRBD2. The sequencing input was PBMCs. The receptor's source is a woman aged 40 to 50 in good health. Some clones in this sample may be carry-over from other donors' samples. CDR3 protein: CASGEGGRETQYF. The CDR3 DNA sequence: TGCGCCAGCGGGGAAGGCGGGAGGGAGACCCAGTACTTC.